What follows are 22 T cell receptor beta chains derived from one specimen sequenced in a study of cytomegalovirus exposure and HLA in healthy donors. The PCR contained 60 Vbeta and 13 Jbeta primers. Assay used: immunoSEQ multiplex PCR; TCRdb lists only in-frame clones, some missing. This sample has some 95,000 clones; about 80% occur once, and the top ten carry less than 8%. Material for sequencing was PBMCs. The origin of the receptors is a man aged 30 to 39 in good health and CMV-seronegative.

V usage is TRBV9 and J usage is TRBJ2-7, with TRBD2 matching 10 bases. The J segment lost 2 bases and the V segment lost 0 bases, leaving 2 bases of the junction unmatched. Germline values: CDR1 SGDLS, CDR2 YYNGEE. CDR3 length: 15 residues. The CDR3 loop is CASSVGSGGTYEQYF. CDR3 nucleotide sequence: TGTGCCAGCAGCGTAGGTAGCGGGGGGACCTACGAGCAGTACTTC.

This rearrangement joins TRBV30 to TRBJ2-3, with 10 bases fitting TRBD2. Germline values: CDR1 GTSNPN, CDR2 SVGIG (reference sequence). Trimming cost V 2 bases and J 2 bases; bases outside gene matches: 4. This CDR3 is 15 amino acids long. CDR3 region: CAWSLLAGNTDTQYF. As DNA, the CDR3 is TGTGCCTGGAGTCTACTAGCGGGAAACACAGATACGCAGTATTTT.

This clone was detected only a few times. The gene calls are TRBV2 and TRBJ2-2; perhaps TRBD2 as D (6 bases). V shed 6 bases and J shed 1 base, with 12 bases lying between them. In germline, CDR1 is SNHLY, CDR2 FYNNEI. The CDR3 covers 15 residues. The CDR3 protein is CASRSDGRNTGELFF. The CDR3 region has the DNA TGTGCCAGCAGATCGGACGGGAGGAACACCGGGGAGCTGTTTTTT.

The J gene is TRBJ2-5, the V gene TRBV30; TRBD2 might be the D (5 bases). Looked up from germline, CDR1 is GTSNPN and CDR2 is SVGIG (reference sequence). V was trimmed by 4 bases and J by 4 bases, leaving 10 bases between them. The CDR3 is 12 amino acids. CDR3 DNA sequence: TGTGCCTGGACAAGAGGGCGAGAGACCCAGTACTTC. This encodes CAWTRGRETQYF.

The J gene is TRBJ2-7, the V gene TRBV7-2; 8 nucleotides match TRBD2. Germline loops: CDR1 SGHTA, CDR2 FQGNSA. This CDR3 is 14 amino acids long. V was pared by 5 bases and J by 7 bases, with 10 bases of the junction left unmatched. Here the CDR3 reads CASSPVAGTGEQYF. CDR3 sequence (DNA): TGTGCCAGCAGCCCCGTAGCGGGAACTGGGGAGCAGTACTTC.

The chain is built from TRBV6-5 and TRBJ1-1; TRBD1 agrees at 7 bases. The CDR3 covers 15 residues. CDR1 MNHEY and CDR2 SVGAGI come from the germline V gene. J was trimmed by 4 bases and V by 2 bases; bases with no gene match: 7. The CDR3 region has the DNA TGTGCCAGCAGTTACGAGAGGGGGCAGGGCACTGAAGCTTTCTTT. Translated, it gives CASSYERGQGTEAFF.

The CDR3 DNA reads as TGTGCCTGGAGTGGGACTCGACAAGACGTCGAGTACTTC. This translates into CAWSGTRQDVEYF. The chain recombines TRBV30 with TRBJ2-7; a possible D gene is TRBD2 (5 bases). Looked up from germline, CDR1 is GTSNPN and CDR2 is SVGIG (reference sequence). The length of the CDR3 is 13 residues. V shed 1 base and J shed 11 bases, with 18 bases lying between them.

The genes are TRBV7-2 and TRBJ1-2; perhaps TRBD1 as D (5 bases). Germline V gene lookup returns CDR1 SGHTA and CDR2 FQGNSA. V was trimmed by 0 bases and J by 0 bases, leaving 11 bases between them. This CDR3 contains 16 residues. The CDR3 nucleotides read TGTGCCAGCAGCTTAGCGCGAGACAGTTCTAACTATGGCTACACCTTC. Translating gives CASSLARDSSNYGYTF. Supplemented by reference TRBV7-2 and TRBJ1-2, the full variable domain reads GAGVSQSPSNKVTEKGKDVELRCDPISGHTALYWYRQSLGQGLEFLIYFQGNSAPDKSGLPSDRFSAERTGGSVSTLTIQRTQQEDSAVYLCASSLARDSSNYGYTFGSGTRLTVV.

The chain joins TRBV4-1 to TRBJ1-3; D is undetermined. Germline CDR1 and CDR2: MGHRA and YSYEKL. There are 16 residues in the CDR3. V was cut by 1 base and J by 0 bases, with 10 bases left in between. The CDR3 DNA is TGCGCCAGCAGCCAAGGAAACTATCTCTCTGGAAACACCATATATTTT. Amino acids: CASSQGNYLSGNTIYF.

The chain has TRBV27 and TRBJ1-1, with TRBD1 identical over 7 bases. This CDR3 has 15 amino acids. The V and J ends lost 6 bases and 7 bases, in that order; junction bases with no gene match: 14. Germline V gene lookup returns CDR1 MNHEY and CDR2 SMNVEV (reference sequence). The CDR3 loop is CASRRGQVEGGEAFF. The CDR3 bases are TGTGCCAGCAGGCGCGGACAGGTTGAAGGGGGTGAAGCTTTCTTT.

This sequence joins TRBV7-2 and TRBJ1-2; D might be TRBD1 (5 bases). The ends were cut back, 4 bases at V and 8 bases at J, with 11 bases in the middle. CDR3 length: 12 amino acids. CDR1 and CDR2 from the germline V gene are SGHTA and FQGNSA. CDR3 DNA sequence: TGTGCCAGCAGCTCGCCGGGACTCGGCTACACCTTC. It codes for CASSSPGLGYTF.

V is TRBV2 and J is TRBJ1-5, with 7 bases that match TRBD1. This CDR3 region has 13 residues. Unmatched junction bases numbered 5, after V lost 7 bases and J lost 5 bases. Germline V lookup: CDR1 SNHLY, CDR2 FYNNEI. CDR3 in amino acids: CASMTGFDQPQHF. The CDR3 DNA follows: TGTGCCAGCATGACAGGGTTTGATCAGCCCCAGCATTTT.

V usage is TRBV30 and J usage is TRBJ2-5; possibly TRBD2 for D (7 bases). Germline assignment: CDR1 GTSNPN and CDR2 SVGIG (reference sequence). The CDR3 covers 13 residues. Trimming took off 2 bases at V and 6 bases at J, with 13 bases between the two ends. The CDR3: CAWSRRGLQTQYF. DNA of the CDR3: TGTGCCTGGAGTCGGCGGGGGCTTCAGACCCAGTACTTC. The whole variable domain, remainder taken from reference TRBV30 and TRBJ2-5, is SQTIHQWPATLVQPVGSPLSLECTVEGTSNPNLYWYRQAAGRGLQLLFYSVGIGQISSEVPQNLSASRPQDRQFILSSKKLLLSDSGFYLCAWSRRGLQTQYFGPGTRLLVL.

The chain couples TRBV27 to TRBJ1-2, with 9 nucleotides matching TRBD1. The CDR3 runs 14 residues. Germline CDR1 and CDR2: MNHEY and SMNVEV (reference sequence). V gave up 5 bases and J gave up 5 bases; unmatched junction bases: 6. CDR3 sequence (DNA): TGTGCCAGCAGTCTCCGGGGACAGGGTTATGGCTACACCTTC. Protein sequence: CASSLRGQGYGYTF.

This clone was counted a single time. The chain recombines TRBV10-3 with TRBJ2-4; D may be TRBD2 (6 bases). Trimming shortened V by 0 bases and J by 0 bases, and 15 bases separated the two germline ends. The CDR3 is made up of 18 amino acids. Germline V gives CDR1 ENHRY, CDR2 SYGVKD. CDR3 region: CAISESGGSKVAKNIQYF. The DNA for the CDR3 is TGTGCCATCAGTGAGTCGGGAGGAAGTAAAGTAGCCAAAAACATTCAGTACTTC.

V is TRBV6-5 and J is TRBJ2-1, with D possibly being TRBD2 (5 bases). Germline CDR1 is MNHEY and CDR2 is SVGAGI. The CDR3 length is 12 residues. The V end was cut by 4 bases, the J end by 9 bases, with 10 bases between. CDR3 region: CASSFYRGEQFF. CDR3 nucleotide sequence: TGTGCCAGCAGTTTTTACCGGGGTGAGCAGTTCTTC.

The rearrangement links TRBV5-5 to TRBJ1-3; possible D gene TRBD1, 6 bases. CDR1 is SGHKS and CDR2 is YYEKEE in the germline V gene (reference sequence). Trimming removed 4 bases from V and 4 bases from J, with 15 bases in between. The CDR3 is 15 residues long. The CDR3 nucleotides are TGTGCCAGCAGCCCGTCGGGACATTTCGGAAACACCATATATTTT. As protein: CASSPSGHFGNTIYF.

This clone has just a few counts. The rearrangement uses TRBV5-4 and TRBJ2-7; a possible D gene is TRBD1 (6 bases). V was trimmed by 0 bases and J by 5 bases, leaving 15 bases between them. Looked up from germline, CDR1 is SGHNT and CDR2 is YYREEE (reference sequence). This CDR3 contains 15 residues. The CDR3 region is CASSLAGKGGNEQYF. The CDR3 DNA follows: TGTGCCAGCAGCTTGGCGGGGAAAGGGGGAAACGAGCAGTACTTC.

The chain has TRBV25-1 and TRBJ1-2; the D is unclear. Germline CDR1 and CDR2: MGHDK and SYGVNS. The CDR3 is 13 amino acids. Trimming left V 3 bases short and J 0 bases short, with 5 bases between. The CDR3 reads CASSDRANYGYTF. As DNA, the CDR3 is TGTGCCAGCAGTGACCGAGCTAACTATGGCTACACCTTC.

The V and J genes are TRBV5-4 and TRBJ2-5, with TRBD1 as a possible D gene (6 bases). V was trimmed by 4 bases and J by 7 bases, leaving 17 bases between them. CDR3 length: 14 residues. Looked up from germline, CDR1 is SGHNT and CDR2 is YYREEE (reference sequence). The CDR3 coding sequence is TGTGCCAGCAGCGAATCGACAGGTCCAGGGACCCAGTACTTC. Translation: CASSESTGPGTQYF.

The chain employs TRBV29-1 and TRBJ1-1, with 11 bases fitting TRBD1. The germline V gene has CDR1 SQVTM and CDR2 ANQGSEA. The V gene end was trimmed by 7 bases and the J gene end by 3 bases; junction bases not matched to a gene: 10. The CDR3 runs to 15 residues. The CDR3 DNA is TGCAGCGCACGGACAGGGGGCTCAATGGACACTGAAGCTTTCTTT. Its translation is CSARTGGSMDTEAFF.

The genes are TRBV9 and TRBJ1-2; tentative D call: TRBD1 (5 bases). Trimming took off 1 base at V and 8 bases at J, with 15 bases between the two ends. Germline CDR1 and CDR2: SGDLS and YYNGEE. The CDR3 loop spans 14 amino acids. The CDR3 DNA follows: TGTGCCAGCAGCGTATCCGACAGTCGAAACGGCTACACCTTC. It translates to CASSVSDSRNGYTF.